These T cell receptor beta chains were read from a single sample in a study of cytomegalovirus exposure and HLA in healthy donors. Generated by immunoSEQ multiplex PCR, the TCRdb table keeps only in-frame clones and is missing some. The sample lists around 110,000 clones, roughly 82% seen once, with about 2.5% in the top ten. The sample taken for sequencing was PBMCs. The receptor set was obtained from a man between 25 and 39 years old in good health and CMV-seropositive. The CDR3 runs from the conserved cysteine through the conserved F or W. D genes are given only for firm matches. Size tells how often a clone was seen (once, few, many) or the class of an expanded clone, and some rows leave it out.

j_gene | abundance | v_gene | d_gene | CDR3aa | CDR3nt
TRBJ2-3 | - | TRBV6-4 | TRBD2 | CASASGGSTDTQYF | TGTGCCAGCGCGAGCGGGGGGAGCACAGATACGCAGTATTTT
TRBJ2-1 | few | TRBV15 | TRBD1 | CATSRSRDRGRVEQFF | TGTGCCACCAGCAGAAGCCGGGACAGGGGGCGCGTGGAGCAGTTCTTC
TRBJ1-4 | - | TRBV30 | - | CAWSTTGRVKLFF | TGTGCCTGGAGTACAACAGGGAGGGTAAAACTGTTTTTT
TRBJ2-1 | - | TRBV11-3 | - | CASSHPGQLRNEQFF | TGTGCCAGCAGCCATCCGGGACAACTACGCAATGAGCAGTTCTTC
TRBJ1-1 | - | TRBV7-8 | - | CASRPGLQNTEAFF | TGTGCCAGCAGACCCGGACTCCAGAACACTGAAGCTTTCTTT
TRBJ2-3 | - | TRBV4-1 | - | CASSQEAGRDTQYF | TGCGCCAGCAGCCAAGAAGCGGGTAGGGATACGCAGTATTTT
TRBJ1-2 | - | TRBV29-1 | TRBD1 | CSVVRYRGDKGGYTF | TGCAGCGTTGTACGTTACAGGGGGGATAAAGGGGGCTACACCTTC
TRBJ2-2 | - | TRBV19 | TRBD2 | CASRLAGDTGELFF | TGTGCCAGTCGACTAGCGGGGGATACCGGGGAGCTGTTTTTT
TRBJ2-5 | - | TRBV5-1 | TRBD2 | CASSPGTSGGRRTQYF | TGCGCCAGCAGCCCGGGGACTAGCGGGGGCCGGAGGACCCAGTACTTC
TRBJ1-5 | - | TRBV6-1 | TRBD1 | CASSVQGASQPQHF | TGTGCCAGCAGTGTGCAGGGGGCGAGTCAGCCCCAGCATTTT
TRBJ1-3 | - | TRBV30 | - | CAWSVSVFAGNTIYF | TGTGCCTGGAGTGTAAGCGTGTTCGCTGGAAACACCATATATTTT
TRBJ2-3 | - | TRBV7-3 | TRBD2 | CASSSGLASVTDTQYF | TGTGCCAGCAGCTCCGGACTAGCGTCGGTAACAGATACGCAGTATTTT
TRBJ2-7 | - | TRBV5-6 | TRBD1 | CASSLDRAYEQYF | TGTGCCAGCAGCTTAGACAGGGCCTACGAGCAGTACTTC
TRBJ2-7 | - | TRBV4-1 | TRBD1 | CASSQILGQGYYEQYF | TGCGCCAGCAGCCAGATCCTTGGACAGGGCTACTACGAGCAGTACTTC
TRBJ1-1 | - | TRBV5-1 | - | CASSPGHTNTEAFF | TGCGCCAGCAGCCCGGGACATACGAACACTGAAGCTTTCTTT
TRBJ2-6 | - | TRBV7-3 | TRBD1 | CASSPGQGLNSGANVLTF | TGTGCCAGCAGCCCTGGACAGGGGTTAAACTCTGGGGCCAACGTCCTGACTTTC
TRBJ2-5 | - | TRBV2 | TRBD2 | CASSGAGGPTETQYF | TGTGCCAGCAGCGGGGCGGGGGGGCCGACTGAGACCCAGTACTTC
TRBJ2-3 | few | TRBV21-1 | - | CATRTSGDSTDTQYF | TGTGCCACCCGGACTAGCGGGGACTCCACAGATACGCAGTATTTT
TRBJ2-1 | - | TRBV6-5 | - | CAIGGQSYNEQFF | TGTGCCATCGGGGGACAGAGTTACAATGAGCAGTTCTTC
TRBJ2-7 | - | TRBV13 | - | CASSLVGAPSEQYF | TGTGCCAGCAGCTTAGTGGGGGCCCCCTCCGAGCAGTACTTC
TRBJ2-5 | once | TRBV11-3 | - | CASSSYWVGAQETQYF | TGTGCCAGCAGCAGCTATTGGGTGGGGGCCCAAGAGACCCAGTACTTC
TRBJ2-1 | - | TRBV15 | TRBD2 | CATASSGGSYNEQFF | TGTGCCACCGCGTCTAGCGGGGGGAGCTACAATGAGCAGTTCTTC
TRBJ2-3 | - | TRBV6-4 | TRBD2 | CASSDSGTSGGWRQYF | TGTGCCAGCAGTGACTCAGGGACTAGCGGGGGTTGGAGGCAGTATTTT
TRBJ1-2 | - | TRBV7-8 | - | CASSSTELYGYTF | TGTGCCAGCAGCTCGACAGAACTCTATGGCTACACCTTC
TRBJ1-6 | - | TRBV6-5 | - | CASLEQGLGSPLHF | TGTGCCAGCCTCGAGCAGGGGTTAGGTTCACCCCTCCACTTT
TRBJ2-3 | - | TRBV7-7 | TRBD2 | CASSGTSGGKDTQYF | TGTGCTAGCAGCGGCACTAGCGGGGGAAAAGATACGCAGTATTTT
TRBJ1-4 | - | TRBV7-6 | - | CASSLGQGYEKLFF | TGTGCCAGCAGCTTAGGGCAGGGATATGAAAAACTGTTTTTT
TRBJ2-1 | - | TRBV10-1 | TRBD2 | CASSDRGTSARSSYNEQFF | TGCGCCAGCAGTGACCGAGGGACTAGCGCCCGAAGCTCCTACAATGAGCAGTTCTTC
TRBJ2-5 | - | TRBV6-1 | TRBD2 | CASSPRGGLQETQYF | TGTGCCAGCAGTCCTCGCGGGGGGCTGCAAGAGACCCAGTACTTC
TRBJ1-1 | once | TRBV5-4 | TRBD1 | CASSSGGQGSGTAFF | TGTGCCAGCAGCTCGGGGGGACAGGGGTCCGGGACAGCTTTCTTT
TRBJ1-1 | - | TRBV13 | - | CASSLDSYEAFF | TGTGCCAGCAGCTTGGACAGTTATGAAGCTTTCTTT
TRBJ2-2 | - | TRBV5-1 | - | CASSLDTGELFF | TGCGCCAGCAGCCTTGACACCGGGGAGCTGTTTTTT
TRBJ1-1 | few | TRBV11-3 | - | CASSLTDTEAFF | TGTGCCAGCAGCTTAACTGACACTGAAGCTTTCTTT
TRBJ1-2 | - | TRBV30 | - | CAWSNGWYGYTF | TGTGCCTGGAGTAACGGTTGGTATGGCTACACCTTC
TRBJ2-7 | - | TRBV30 | TRBD1 | CALMTGGPYEQYF | TGTGCCCTGATGACAGGGGGCCCCTACGAGCAGTACTTC
TRBJ1-4 | - | TRBV18 | - | CASSRGTNEKLFF | TGTGCCAGCTCCCGAGGCACTAATGAAAAACTGTTTTTT
TRBJ2-7 | - | TRBV30 | - | CAWSGAGEWEQYF | TGTGCCTGGAGTGGGGCAGGGGAGTGGGAGCAGTACTTC
TRBJ1-1 | - | TRBV12-5 | - | CASGSGGQNTEAFF | TGTGCTAGTGGTTCGGGGGGACAGAACACTGAAGCTTTCTTT
TRBJ2-3 | - | TRBV5-1 | - | CASSLAGGQGDTQYF | TGCGCCAGCAGCTTGGCAGGTGGGCAGGGAGATACGCAGTATTTT
TRBJ2-3 | - | TRBV7-2 | TRBD2 | CASSLRVGLAGVSTDTQYF | TGTGCCAGCAGCTTAAGGGTGGGTCTAGCGGGGGTTTCGACAGATACGCAGTATTTT
TRBJ1-1 | - | TRBV5-8 | TRBD1 | CASSPTGLRTEAFF | TGTGCCAGCTCCCCGACAGGGCTGAGGACTGAAGCTTTCTTT
TRBJ2-3 | - | TRBV7-3 | TRBD2 | CASSRAPGTSGDTDTQYF | TGTGCCAGCAGCCGGGCCCCCGGGACTAGCGGGGATACAGATACGCAGTATTTT
TRBJ2-1 | - | TRBV5-5 | TRBD1 | CASSLGQGSYNEQFF | TGTGCCAGCAGCTTGGGACAGGGGAGTTACAATGAGCAGTTCTTC
TRBJ1-6 | - | TRBV5-4 | - | CASSSAQGRNSPLHF | TGTGCCAGCAGCTCAGCTCAGGGGAGAAATTCACCCCTCCACTTT
TRBJ1-2 | once | TRBV5-4 | - | CASSLIEENYGYTF | TGTGCCAGCAGCTTGATTGAGGAGAACTATGGCTACACCTTC
TRBJ2-7 | - | TRBV29-1 | - | CTPRVNWEQYF | TGCACCCCTAGAGTAAACTGGGAGCAGTACTTC
TRBJ1-2 | - | TRBV6-5 | - | CASSPFGDRRHGYTF | TGTGCCAGCAGCCCCTTCGGCGACAGGCGGCATGGCTACACCTTC
TRBJ2-1 | - | TRBV9 | TRBD2 | CASSVGGGAANEQFF | TGTGCCAGCAGCGTAGGCGGGGGGGCTGCCAATGAGCAGTTCTTC
TRBJ1-2 | - | TRBV14 | - | CASSQEPGPYTF | TGTGCCAGCAGCCAAGAGCCAGGGCCTTACACCTTC
TRBJ2-5 | - | TRBV2 | - | CASSVQGGQETQYF | TGTGCCAGCAGTGTTCAAGGCGGACAAGAGACCCAGTACTTC
TRBJ2-7 | - | TRBV5-4 | TRBD2 | CASSRSASGGSYEQYF | TGTGCCAGCAGCCGCTCCGCTAGCGGGGGCTCCTACGAGCAGTACTTC
TRBJ2-7 | - | TRBV10-3 | TRBD1 | CAISASTGGFDEQYF | TGTGCCATCAGTGCCTCAACAGGGGGCTTCGACGAGCAGTACTTC
TRBJ1-1 | - | TRBV4-1 | - | CASSQDREQGWWDTEAFF | TGCGCCAGCAGCCAAGATCGTGAGCAGGGATGGTGGGACACTGAAGCTTTCTTT
TRBJ2-3 | - | TRBV5-1 | - | CASSPGTSTDTQYF | TGCGCCAGCAGCCCCGGGACTAGCACAGATACGCAGTATTTT
TRBJ2-4 | once | TRBV6-5 | TRBD2 | CASSYSLRGVNIQYF | TGTGCCAGCAGTTACTCGCTCCGGGGGGTAAACATTCAGTACTTC
TRBJ1-1 | once | TRBV14 | TRBD1 | CASSLRTGSTEAFF | TGTGCCAGCAGCCTCCGGACAGGGAGCACTGAAGCTTTCTTT
TRBJ2-1 | - | TRBV19 | - | CASSPLRGSSYNEQFF | TGTGCCAGTAGTCCGCTCAGGGGAAGCTCCTACAATGAGCAGTTCTTC